This record covers a single T cell receptor beta chain. The sample originates from a study of blood T cell repertoires in COVID-19. As for the study in general: The United States, Italy and Spain supplied acute and convalescent COVID-19 samples. Nucleic acid was either cDNA or gDNA, and it came from T cells, B-cell-depleted T cells, or PBMCs.

Original analysis: The authors estimated nucleated cell counts from reference gene primer amplification. Method: immunoSEQ multiplex PCR; TCRdb's copy keeps in-frame clones and lacks some. The V and J calls and clone size were taken over from that table, and D and trimming were inferred from the DNA. Of tens of thousands of clones listed, roughly four fifths were seen once; the top ten hold 20% to 25%. Germline V gives CDR1 LGHNA, CDR2 YNFKEQ. There are 16 residues in the CDR3. Trimming cost V 0 bases and J 0 bases, with 9 bases left between them. The clonotype originates from a woman in her seventies with acute or convalescent COVID-19. The sequenced sample was peripheral blood. V and J are TRBV4-2 and TRBJ1-5; D unresolved. The CDR3 nucleotides read TGTGCCAGCAGCCAAGATACAGTGTATAGCAATCAGCCCCAGCATTTT. Its protein is CASSQDTVYSNQPQHF.